This T cell receptor beta chain was recorded in a study of T cell changes during pregnancy in multiple sclerosis. Sequencing used immunoSEQ multiplex PCR; TCRdb keeps in-frame clones, though not all of them. The data hold 55,000 to 70,000 clones, with 92% observed a single time. The sample in question was peripheral blood, obtained in the second trimester of pregnancy. This clonotype was obtained from a female donor in good health, enrolled as a control in a pregnancy study.

CDR3 nucleotide sequence: TGTGCCAGCAGCGTAGCTGACAGGGAGTGGGAAGCTTTCTTT. Protein: CASSVADREWEAFF. The chain carries TRBV9 and TRBJ1-1; TRBD1 aligns across 7 bases. Germline trimming cut 0 bases from V and 8 bases from J; bases unmatched to any gene: 7. CDR1 and CDR2 (germline): SGDLS, YYNGEE. The CDR3 runs to 14 residues.